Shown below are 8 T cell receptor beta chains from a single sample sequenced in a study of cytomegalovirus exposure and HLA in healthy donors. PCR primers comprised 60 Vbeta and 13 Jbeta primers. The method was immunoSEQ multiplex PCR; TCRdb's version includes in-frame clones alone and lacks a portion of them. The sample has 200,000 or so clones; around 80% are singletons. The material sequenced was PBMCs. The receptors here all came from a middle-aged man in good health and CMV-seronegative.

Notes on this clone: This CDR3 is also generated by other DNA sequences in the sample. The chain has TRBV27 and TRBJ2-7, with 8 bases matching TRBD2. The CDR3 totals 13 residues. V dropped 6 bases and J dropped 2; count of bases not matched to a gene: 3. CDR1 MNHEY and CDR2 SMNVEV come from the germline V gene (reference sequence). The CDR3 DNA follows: TGTGCCAGCAGCGGGACTAGACCCTACGAGCAGTACTTC. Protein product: CASSGTRPYEQYF.

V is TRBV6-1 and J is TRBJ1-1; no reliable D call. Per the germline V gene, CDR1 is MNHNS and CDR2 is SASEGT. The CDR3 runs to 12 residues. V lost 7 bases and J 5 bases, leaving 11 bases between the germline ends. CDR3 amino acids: CASTLGWTEAFF. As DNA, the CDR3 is TGTGCCAGCACTCTGGGCTGGACTGAAGCTTTCTTT.

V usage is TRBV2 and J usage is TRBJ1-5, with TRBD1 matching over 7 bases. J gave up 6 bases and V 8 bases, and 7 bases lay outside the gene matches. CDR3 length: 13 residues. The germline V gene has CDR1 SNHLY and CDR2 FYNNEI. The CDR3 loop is CASQTGPSQPQHF. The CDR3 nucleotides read TGTGCCAGCCAGACAGGGCCGAGTCAGCCCCAGCATTTT. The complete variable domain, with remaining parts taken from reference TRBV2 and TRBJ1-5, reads EPEVTQTPSHQVTQMGQEVILRCVPISNHLYFYWYRQILGQKVEFLVSFYNNEISEKSEIFDDQFSVERPDGSNFTLKIRSTKLEDSAMYFCASQTGPSQPQHFGDGTRLSIL.

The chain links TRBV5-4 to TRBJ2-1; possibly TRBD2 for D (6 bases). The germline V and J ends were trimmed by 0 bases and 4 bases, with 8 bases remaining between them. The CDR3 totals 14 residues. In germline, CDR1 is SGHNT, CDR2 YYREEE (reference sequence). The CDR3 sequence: CASSLGLAYNEQFF. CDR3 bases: TGTGCCAGCAGCTTGGGGCTAGCGTACAATGAGCAGTTCTTC.

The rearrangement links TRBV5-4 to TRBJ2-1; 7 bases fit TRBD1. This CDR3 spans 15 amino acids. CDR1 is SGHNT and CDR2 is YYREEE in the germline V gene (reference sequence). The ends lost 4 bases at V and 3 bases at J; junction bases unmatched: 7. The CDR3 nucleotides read TGTGCCAGCAGCAGGACAGGTTTAAACTACAATGAGCAGTTCTTC. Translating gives CASSRTGLNYNEQFF.

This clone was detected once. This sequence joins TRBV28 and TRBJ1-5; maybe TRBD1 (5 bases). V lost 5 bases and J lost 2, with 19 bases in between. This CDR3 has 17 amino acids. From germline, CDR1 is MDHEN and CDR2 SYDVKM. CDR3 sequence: CASSPGLQLGGNQPQHF. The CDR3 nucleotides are TGTGCCAGCAGTCCGGGACTCCAGTTGGGTGGCAATCAGCCCCAGCATTTT.

CDR3: CSVGGLATSSYNEQFF. CDR3 nucleotides: TGCAGCGTGGGGGGACTAGCGACGTCCTCCTACAATGAGCAGTTCTTC. The chain combines TRBV29-1 with TRBJ2-1; 10 bases align to TRBD2. Unmatched junction bases numbered 8, after V lost 6 bases and J lost 0 bases. The CDR3 length is 16 residues. Germline lookup yields CDR1 SQVTM and CDR2 ANQGSEA.

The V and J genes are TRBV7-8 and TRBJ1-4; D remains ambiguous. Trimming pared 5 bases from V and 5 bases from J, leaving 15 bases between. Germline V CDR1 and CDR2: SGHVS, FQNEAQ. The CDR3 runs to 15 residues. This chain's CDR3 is CASSHDEEPNEKLFF. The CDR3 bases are TGTGCCAGCAGCCATGATGAGGAACCCAATGAAAAACTGTTTTTT.